This TCR beta chain stems from a study of long-term antiretroviral therapy in people with HIV. V lost 6 bases and J 5 bases, leaving 13 bases between the germline ends. The CDR3 runs 14 residues. Per the germline V gene, CDR1 is SNHLY and CDR2 is FYNNEI. Assay version v3.0 of immunoSEQ was used, and it was run at survey level. The table came from immunoSEQ multiplex PCR; TCRdb's copy has only in-frame clones and leaves some out. Of approximately 22,000 clones in the sample, around 84% were seen once. This TCR derives from a woman in her 50s with HIV. The chain couples TRBV2 to TRBJ2-2; perhaps TRBD1 as D (6 bases). The sample consisted of unsorted PBMCs, taken 1.9 years after starting antiretroviral therapy. For the CDR3, the DNA is TGTGCCAGCAGAACAGGGATGTCAACCGGGGAGCTGTTTTTT. Residues: CASRTGMSTGELFF.